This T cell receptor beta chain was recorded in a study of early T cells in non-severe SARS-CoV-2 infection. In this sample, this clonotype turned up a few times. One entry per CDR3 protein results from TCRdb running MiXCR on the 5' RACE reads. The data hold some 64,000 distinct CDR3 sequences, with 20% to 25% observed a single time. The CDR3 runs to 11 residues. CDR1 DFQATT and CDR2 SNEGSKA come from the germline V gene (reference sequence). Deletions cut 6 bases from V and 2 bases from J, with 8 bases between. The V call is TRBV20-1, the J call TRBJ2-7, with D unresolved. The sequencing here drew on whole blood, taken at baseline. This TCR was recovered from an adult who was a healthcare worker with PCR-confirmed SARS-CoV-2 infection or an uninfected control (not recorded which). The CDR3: CSAGRAYEQYF. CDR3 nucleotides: TGCAGTGCGGGTAGGGCCTACGAGCAGTACTTC.